These 13 T cell receptor beta chains were sequenced from one sample in a study of T cells in Graves' hyperthyroidism and ophthalmopathy. Amplification of TCR beta CDR3 regions was performed using RNA transcripts as template. TCR CDR3 underwent first-round RT-PCR with the HTBI primer set. TCRdb called the multiplex PCR reads again in MiXCR, with one record for every CDR3 protein. In the table there are roughly 500,000 distinct CDR3 sequences, approximately 24% of which are singletons. The sample taken for sequencing was blood. The receptor set was obtained from a woman in her 30s with Graves' ophthalmopathy.

The rearrangement uses TRBV12-3 or TRBV12-4 and TRBJ1-1; D is uncertain. V was pared by 6 bases and J by 11 bases, with 19 bases between. The CDR3 sequence is 13 residues long. In DNA form, the CDR3 reads TGTGCCAGCAGCCCACCCGGCCCACGGTATGCTTTCTTT. Translating it yields CASSPPGPRYAFF.

The chain uses TRBV28 and TRBJ1-5; 10 bases fit TRBD1. Germline values: CDR1 MDHEN, CDR2 SYDVKM. There are 16 residues in the CDR3. After removal of 2 bases from V and 6 bases from J, the junction contained 7 bases not matched to a gene. The CDR3 protein is CASSLPGTGDRQPQHF. The CDR3 DNA reads TGTGCCAGCAGTTTACCCGGGACAGGGGATCGTCAGCCCCAGCATTTT.

There are many counts of this clonotype. The chain employs TRBV10-3 and TRBJ1-2; TRBD1 matches at 7 bases. CDR1 ENHRY and CDR2 SYGVKD come from the germline V gene. The CDR3 totals 13 residues. The V gene end was trimmed by 11 bases and the J gene end by 4 bases; junction bases not matched to a gene: 10. The CDR3 DNA reads as TGTGCCGGCCGGGACAGCGTAAGCTATGGCTACACCTTC. Amino acids: CAGRDSVSYGYTF.

This clonotype was recorded a few times. The chain couples TRBV29-1 to TRBJ2-7, with TRBD1 matching over 8 bases. The CDR3 runs 14 residues. The germline V gene has CDR1 SQVTM and CDR2 ANQGSEA. V lost 2 bases to trimming and J lost 4 bases; unmatched junction nucleotides: 7. This CDR3 reads CSVETGQGHYEQYF. Here the CDR3 DNA reads TGCAGCGTTGAAACAGGACAGGGTCATTACGAGCAGTACTTC.

This clonotype was seen a few times. It may be a read error: a sequence one base away is much more abundant. This rearrangement joins TRBV29-1 to TRBJ1-1; maybe TRBD1 (6 bases). Germline CDR1 SQVTM, CDR2 ANQGSEA. The CDR3 is 13 amino acids. DNA for the CDR3: TGCAGCGTCTTAGGGGGAGAGGGCACTGAAGCTTGCTTT. The encoded protein is CSVLGGEGTEACF.

This clonotype was detected only once. V gene TRBV28 combines with J gene TRBJ2-5; D is ambiguous. CDR3 length: 15 residues. Germline V gene sequence: CDR1 MDHEN, CDR2 SYDVKM. V was clipped by 6 bases and J by 4 bases, with 18 bases between them. The CDR3 DNA sequence: TGTGCCAGCAGCCGCAATGACGGTTTCAGAGAGACCCAGTACTTC. Translated, it gives CASSRNDGFRETQYF.

The rearrangement links TRBV28 to TRBJ1-2; D gene uncertain. Trimming took off 6 bases at V and 2 bases at J, with 16 bases between the two ends. The CDR3 is 15 amino acids. In germline, CDR1 is MDHEN, CDR2 SYDVKM. The DNA of the CDR3 is TGTGCCAGCAGCGAGGTCGCGGGAAGGAACTATGGCTACACCTTC. Translation gives CASSEVAGRNYGYTF.

This clonotype was counted at least ten times. The chain couples TRBV18 to TRBJ1-1; 7 nucleotides match TRBD1. CDR1 is KGHSH, CDR2 LQKENI, per germline. The CDR3 runs to 15 residues. After removal of 3 bases from V and 3 bases from J, the junction contained 7 bases not matched to a gene. This CDR3 reads CASSPSGTDYTEAFF. The CDR3 DNA reads TGTGCCAGCTCACCGTCCGGGACAGACTACACTGAAGCTTTCTTT.

This clonotype was seen ten or more times. The rearrangement links TRBV7-9 to TRBJ1-2; 10 bases align to TRBD1. V was clipped by 3 bases and J by 7 bases; unmatched bases: 2. Germline values: CDR1 SEHNR, CDR2 FQNEAQ (reference sequence). CDR3 length: 13 residues. CDR3 sequence (DNA): TGTGCCAGCAGCTTCCGGGACAGGGGTGGCTACACCTTC. Translating gives CASSFRDRGGYTF.

This clonotype occurred a few times. The chain carries TRBV30 and TRBJ2-7, with a tentative D call TRBD2 (5 bases). The CDR3 is 11 residues long. Trimming left V 2 bases short and J 13 bases short, with 15 bases between. The V gene's germline CDR1 is GTSNPN and CDR2 SVGIG (reference sequence). CDR3 loop: CAWSNGGSRYF. Here the CDR3 DNA reads TGTGCCTGGAGTAATGGCGGGTCCAGATACTTC.

In its sample, this clonotype was seen many times. This chain connects TRBV6-1 to TRBJ1-3; D is perhaps TRBD1 (6 bases). The V gene lost 4 bases and the J gene lost 4 bases, with 8 bases spanning the gap. Germline V lookup: CDR1 MNHNS, CDR2 SASEGT. The CDR3 has 13 residues. DNA for the CDR3: TGTGCCAGCAGTGCAGGGGCAGGAAACACCATATATTTT. Translated, it gives CASSAGAGNTIYF.

In its sample, this clonotype was seen a few times. The J gene is TRBJ1-2, the V gene TRBV2; no firm D call. Germline CDR1 SNHLY, CDR2 FYNNEI. V lost 4 bases to trimming and J lost 1 base, with 7 bases between them. The CDR3 is 13 residues long. The CDR3 reads CASSADHNYGYTF. As DNA, the CDR3 is TGTGCCAGCAGTGCAGACCATAACTATGGCTACACCTTC.

This clonotype has at least ten counts. The chain combines TRBV7-9 with TRBJ1-2; weak D call: TRBD1 (5 bases). In germline, CDR1 is SEHNR, CDR2 FQNEAQ (reference sequence). V shed 7 bases and J shed 1 base, with 16 bases lying between them. This CDR3 has 15 residues. The CDR3 here is CASIPWGIGNYGYTF. CDR3 DNA: TGTGCCAGCATCCCCTGGGGGATCGGTAACTATGGCTACACCTTC.